This T cell receptor (beta chain) was sequenced in a study of T cell repertoires in cytomegalovirus infection. Study-level information: Signatures in public TCR beta sequences pointed to both CMV infection and matching HLA type.

Only one count was recorded for this clonotype. Its antigen remains unknown. TCRdb reanalysed the reads using MiXCR and keeps one entry per CDR3 protein. The sample consists of tens of thousands of distinct CDR3 sequences, 25% to 40% of them appearing once. The length of the CDR3 is 14 residues. The V gene lost 1 base and the J gene lost 0 bases, with 7 bases spanning the gap. In germline, CDR1 is DFQATT, CDR2 SNEGSKA (reference sequence). Study findings and constraints: Totalled public TCR beta family frequency picked out people who carried CMV plus the relevant HLA. CMV-specific TCR beta clonotypes restricted by HLA-C were the ones dominating the ex vivo response.

This chain connects TRBV20-1 to TRBJ2-1, with D possibly TRBD2 on 5 matching bases. The clonotype originates from a human donor in good health (CMV status not recorded). Some clones in this sample may be carry-over from other donors' samples. Material: PBMCs, sequenced either directly or after in vitro stimulation (not recorded which). CDR3 amino acids: CSARAGSSYNEQFF. The CDR3 bases are TGCAGTGCTAGAGCGGGGAGCTCCTACAATGAGCAGTTCTTC.